The clone carrying this T cell receptor (beta chain) was seen a handful of times. Its target is unknown. This record comes from a study of cytomegalovirus exposure and HLA in healthy donors. The PCR used 60 Vbeta and 13 Jbeta primers. Clones were read by immunoSEQ multiplex PCR, and TCRdb kept only the in-frame ones, dropping some. The sample includes approximately 200,000 clones, around 83% seen only once; the top ten take about 1.4%. Study results and limitations: A later analysis found TCR association rates differed by HLA locus, highest for DRB1 and lowest for HLA-C.

The germline CDR1 and CDR2 sequences are SGHNT and YYREEE (reference sequence). This CDR3 spans 13 amino acids. Trimming took 2 bases from V and 11 from J, leaving 14 bases between them. Material for sequencing was PBMCs. This chain joins TRBV5-4 and TRBJ1-3, with D perhaps matching TRBD1 (6 bases). The sequence derives from a girl between 5 and 17 years old in good health and CMV-seronegative. The CDR3: CASSFGGALAIYF. The CDR3 DNA sequence: TGTGCCAGCAGCTTTGGGGGGGCGCTGGCCATATATTTT.